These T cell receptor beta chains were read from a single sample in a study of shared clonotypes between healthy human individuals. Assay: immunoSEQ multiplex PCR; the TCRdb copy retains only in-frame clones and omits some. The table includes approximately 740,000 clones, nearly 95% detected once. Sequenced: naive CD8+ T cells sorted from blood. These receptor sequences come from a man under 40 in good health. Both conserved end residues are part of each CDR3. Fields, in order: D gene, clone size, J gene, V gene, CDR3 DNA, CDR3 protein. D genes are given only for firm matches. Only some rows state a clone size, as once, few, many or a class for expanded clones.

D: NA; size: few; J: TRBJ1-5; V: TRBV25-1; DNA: TGTGCCAGCGGGGTCGTTGAGCCCCAGCATTTT; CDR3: CASGVVEPQHF
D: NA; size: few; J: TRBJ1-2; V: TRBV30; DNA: TGTGCCTGGATGGGGCCCCACCATAGGGGCTATGGCTACACCTTC; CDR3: CAWMGPHHRGYGYTF
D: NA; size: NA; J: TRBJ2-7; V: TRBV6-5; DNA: TGTGCCAGCAGTTACCTGGTGGGAGCGAGCGAGCAGTACTTC; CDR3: CASSYLVGASEQYF
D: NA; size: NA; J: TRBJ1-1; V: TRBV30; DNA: TGTGCCTGGAGTGACCCGAACACTGAAGCTTTCTTT; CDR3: CAWSDPNTEAFF
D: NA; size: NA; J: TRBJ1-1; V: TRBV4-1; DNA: TGCGCCAGCAGCGGGCGGTTCGAAGCTTTCTTT; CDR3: CASSGRFEAFF
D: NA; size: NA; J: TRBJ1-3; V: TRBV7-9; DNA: TGTGCCAGCAGCTTAGAAGGATACACCATATATTTT; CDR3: CASSLEGYTIYF
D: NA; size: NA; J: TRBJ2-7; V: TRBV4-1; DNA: TGCGCCAGCAGCCAAGGTCCAGGCTACGAGCAGTACTTC; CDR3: CASSQGPGYEQYF
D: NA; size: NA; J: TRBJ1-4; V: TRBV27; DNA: TGTGCCAGCAGAACTTTGGGGGTTGATGAAAAACTGTTTTTT; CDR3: CASRTLGVDEKLFF
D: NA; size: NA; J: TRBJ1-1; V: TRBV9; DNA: TGTGCCAGCAGCCCCTTAGGGGCTTTTCAACCAACTGAAGCTTTCTTT; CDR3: CASSPLGAFQPTEAFF
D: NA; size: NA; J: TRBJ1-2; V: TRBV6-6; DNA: TGTGCCAGCAGTTACGATGCCAGGGGACACTACACCTTC; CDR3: CASSYDARGHYTF
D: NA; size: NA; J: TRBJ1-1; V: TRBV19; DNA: TGTGCCAGTACCCTGGGGGAGGAAGCTTTCTTT; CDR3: CASTLGEEAFF
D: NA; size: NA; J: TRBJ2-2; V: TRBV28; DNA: TGTGCCAGCAGTAGGGGAGAACACACCGGGGAGCTGTTTTTT; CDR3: CASSRGEHTGELFF
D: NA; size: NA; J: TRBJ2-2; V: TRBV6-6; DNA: TGTGCCAGCAGGCATACAGAATCCGGGGAGCTGTTTTTT; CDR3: CASRHTESGELFF
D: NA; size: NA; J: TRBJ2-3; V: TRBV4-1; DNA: TGCGCCAGCAGCCAAGATATGATTCAGGGAACAGATACGCAGTATTTT; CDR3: CASSQDMIQGTDTQYF
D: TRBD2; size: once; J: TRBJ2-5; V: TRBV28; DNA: TGTGCCAGCAGCCAGGGCCCGGGGGGAGAGACCCAGTACTTC; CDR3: CASSQGPGGETQYF
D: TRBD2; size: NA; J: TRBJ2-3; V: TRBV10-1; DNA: TGCGCCACACTGGGAGCGGGAGCGGGGGATACGCAGTATTTT; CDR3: CATLGAGAGDTQYF
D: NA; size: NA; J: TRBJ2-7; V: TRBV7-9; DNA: TGTGCCAGCAGCCCACCACCCGGGGTTGCCTACGAGCAGTACTTC; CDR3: CASSPPPGVAYEQYF
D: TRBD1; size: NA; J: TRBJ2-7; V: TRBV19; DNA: TGTGCCAGTAGTCCCCGCAGGACAGGGACCTACGAGCAGTACTTC; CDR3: CASSPRRTGTYEQYF
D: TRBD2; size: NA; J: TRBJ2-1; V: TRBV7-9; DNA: TGTGCCAGCAGCTTGGGCGGGAGGGCCACCTACAATGAGCAGTTCTTC; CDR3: CASSLGGRATYNEQFF
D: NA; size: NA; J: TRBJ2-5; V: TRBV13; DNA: TGTGCCAGCAGCTCAGGGTGGCAAGAGACCCAGTACTTC; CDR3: CASSSGWQETQYF
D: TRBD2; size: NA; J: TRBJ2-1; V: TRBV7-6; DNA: TGTGCCAGCAGCTCCCTCGGCGGGAGTTCCCCTCGGGGGAATGAGCAGTTCTTC; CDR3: CASSSLGGSSPRGNEQFF
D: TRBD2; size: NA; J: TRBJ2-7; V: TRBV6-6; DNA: TGTGCCAGCTTGCAAACCGGGACTAGAACATCCTACGAGCAGTACTTC; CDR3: CASLQTGTRTSYEQYF
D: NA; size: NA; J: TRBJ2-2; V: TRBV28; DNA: TGTGCAGGAGGGGACGGGGAGCTGTTTTTT; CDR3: CAGGDGELFF
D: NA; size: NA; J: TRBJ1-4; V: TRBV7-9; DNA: TGTGCCAGCAGCGCGAATCCTAATGAAAAACTGTTTTTT; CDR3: CASSANPNEKLFF
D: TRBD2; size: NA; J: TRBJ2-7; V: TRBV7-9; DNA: TGTGCCAGCAGCTCCATAGCGGGAGGGGAAAGTAACTACGAGCAGTACTTC; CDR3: CASSSIAGGESNYEQYF
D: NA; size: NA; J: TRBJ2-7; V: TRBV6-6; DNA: TGTGCCAGCAGTTCCGTGGGCTACGAGCAGTACTTC; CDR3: CASSSVGYEQYF
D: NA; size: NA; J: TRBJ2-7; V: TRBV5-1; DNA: TGCGCCAGCAGCTTCGGGACAACTATCTCCTACGAGCAGTACTTC; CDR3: CASSFGTTISYEQYF
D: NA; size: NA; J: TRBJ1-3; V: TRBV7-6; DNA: TGTGCCAGCAGCCACGGGGGACTAAGTGGAAACACCATATATTTT; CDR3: CASSHGGLSGNTIYF
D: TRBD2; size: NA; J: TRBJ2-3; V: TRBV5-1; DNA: TGCGCCAGCAGCTGGGCTAGCGGGAGGGTAAGAGATACGCAGTATTTT; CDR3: CASSWASGRVRDTQYF
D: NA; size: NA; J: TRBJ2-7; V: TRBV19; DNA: TGTGCCAGTAGTATAGGTCAGAGCTACGAGCAGTACTTC; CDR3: CASSIGQSYEQYF
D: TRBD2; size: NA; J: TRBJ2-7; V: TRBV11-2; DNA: TGTGCCAGCAGACAGGAGCGGGGCAGCTCCTACGAGCAGTACTTC; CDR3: CASRQERGSSYEQYF
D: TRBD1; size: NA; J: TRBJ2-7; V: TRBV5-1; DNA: TGCGCCAGCAGCTTACAGGGGTGGCAATACGAGCAGTACTTC; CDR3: CASSLQGWQYEQYF
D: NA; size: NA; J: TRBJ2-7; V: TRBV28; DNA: TGTGCCAGCAGTCTCCCCCGGGAGAATACCTACGAGCAGTACTTC; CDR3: CASSLPRENTYEQYF
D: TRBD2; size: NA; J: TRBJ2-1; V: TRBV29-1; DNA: TGCAGCGTTGAGGGCAGCCGCAGCGGGAGTGGCTACAATGAGCAGTTCTTC; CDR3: CSVEGSRSGSGYNEQFF
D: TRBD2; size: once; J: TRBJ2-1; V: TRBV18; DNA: TGTGCCAGCTCACCACCAGTAGCGGGAAGAATCGATGAGCAGTTCTTC; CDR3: CASSPPVAGRIDEQFF
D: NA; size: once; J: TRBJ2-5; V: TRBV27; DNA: TGTGCCAGCAGTTATACAGGCGGGTTGGAGACCCAGTACTTC; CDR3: CASSYTGGLETQYF
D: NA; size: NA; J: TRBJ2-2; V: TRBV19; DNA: TGTGCCAGTGGTCCGACCCGGGAGCTGTTTTTT; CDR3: CASGPTRELFF
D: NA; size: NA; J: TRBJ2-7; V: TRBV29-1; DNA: TGCAGCGTTAATGGCCTAGTTGGAAGATCCTACGAGCAGTACTTC; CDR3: CSVNGLVGRSYEQYF
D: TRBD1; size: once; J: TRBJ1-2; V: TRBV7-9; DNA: TGTGCCAGCAGCTTAGGGGCAGGGGGAATCTATGGCTACACCTTC; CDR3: CASSLGAGGIYGYTF
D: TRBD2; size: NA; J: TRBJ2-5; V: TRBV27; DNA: TGTGCCAGCAGCCGCGTTCTAGCGGGAGTAAAGGAGACCCAGTACTTC; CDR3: CASSRVLAGVKETQYF
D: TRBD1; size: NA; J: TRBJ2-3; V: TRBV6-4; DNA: TGTGCCAGCAGTGACCGTTCACAGGGGAAGGCGCTAGATACGCAGTATTTT; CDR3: CASSDRSQGKALDTQYF
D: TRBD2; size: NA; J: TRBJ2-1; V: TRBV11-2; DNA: TGTGCCAGCAGCTTAGCAGCGGGAGGCCACAATGAGCAGTTCTTC; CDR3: CASSLAAGGHNEQFF
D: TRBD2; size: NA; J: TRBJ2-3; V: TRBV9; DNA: TGTGCCAGCAGCTTACTAGCGGGAGGAACAGATACGCAGTATTTT; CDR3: CASSLLAGGTDTQYF
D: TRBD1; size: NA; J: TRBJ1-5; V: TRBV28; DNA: TGTGCCAGCAACCGGGACAGGGTACAGCCCCAGCATTTT; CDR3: CASNRDRVQPQHF
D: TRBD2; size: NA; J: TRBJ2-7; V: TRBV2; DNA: TGTGCCAGCAGTGTAAGCGGGACCTACGAGCAGTACTTC; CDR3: CASSVSGTYEQYF
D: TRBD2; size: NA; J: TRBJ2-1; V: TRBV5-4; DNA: TGTGCCAGCAGCTCCTATAGCGGGAGAGGCAATGAGCAGTTCTTC; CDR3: CASSSYSGRGNEQFF
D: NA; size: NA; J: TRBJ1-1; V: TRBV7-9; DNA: TGTGCCAGCAGCTTAGCGTTCGGGGCTTTCTTT; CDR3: CASSLAFGAFF
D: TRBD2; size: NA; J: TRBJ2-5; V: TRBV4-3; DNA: TGCGCCAGCAGCCAAGATCTAGCGGGGTTGGAGACCCAGTACTTC; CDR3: CASSQDLAGLETQYF
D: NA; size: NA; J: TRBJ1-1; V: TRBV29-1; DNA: TGCAGCGTTGAAGATGGGGGGGCCGAAGCTTTCTTT; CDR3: CSVEDGGAEAFF
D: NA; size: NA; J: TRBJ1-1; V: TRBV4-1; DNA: TGCGCCAGCAGCCAGACGGAGATCACTGAAGCTTTCTTT; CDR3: CASSQTEITEAFF
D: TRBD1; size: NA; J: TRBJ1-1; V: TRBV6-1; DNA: TGTGCCAGCACGGGACAGCTGAACACTGAAGCTTTCTTT; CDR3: CASTGQLNTEAFF
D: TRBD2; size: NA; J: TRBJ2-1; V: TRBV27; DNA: TGTGCCAGCATTAGCGGGGGGGACAATGAGCAGTTCTTC; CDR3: CASISGGDNEQFF
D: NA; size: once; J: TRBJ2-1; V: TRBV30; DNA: TGTGCCTGGAGTGTAGAAACCTACAATGAGCAGTTCTTC; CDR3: CAWSVETYNEQFF